This TCR beta chain emerged from a study of T cell responses to AZD1222 COVID-19 vaccine. The V end lost 2 bases, the J end lost 5 bases, and 15 bases lay between the germline ends. The CDR3 consists of 15 residues. The germline V gene encodes CDR1 SEHNR and CDR2 FQNEAQ (reference sequence). Clones were sequenced by immunoSEQ multiplex PCR, and TCRdb holds only the in-frame ones, with some missing. The sample records 110,000 to 150,000 clones, just over 90% being singletons. Broader study findings: Nearly half of spike-specific TCRs reportedly target unmutated variant regions. Clonal diversity may have been underestimated in mostly white British donors.

With regard to this clone: Its target is not known.

The specimen comprised peripheral blood, sampled on day 0 of MenACWY control vaccination. This chain links TRBV7-9 with TRBJ1-1; D gene ambiguous. The TCR sequence derives from an adult in good health. In DNA form, the CDR3 reads TGTGCCAGCAGCTTATCACGGACCGGGGATACTGAAGCTTTCTTT. Translating it yields CASSLSRTGDTEAFF.